Below, 18 T cell receptor beta chains from the same sample are listed, as sequenced in a study of blood T cell repertoires in COVID-19. Clones were read by immunoSEQ multiplex PCR, and TCRdb kept only the in-frame ones, dropping some. Of 65,000 to 85,000 clones in the sample, around nine tenths were seen once. Sequencing used peripheral blood. The source is a woman between 18 and 29 years old with acute or convalescent COVID-19.

This rearrangement joins TRBV27 to TRBJ2-7; D remains unclear. CDR3 size: 14 residues. CDR1 MNHEY and CDR2 SMNVEV come from the germline V gene (reference sequence). With 5 bases removed from V and 1 base from J, the gap between germline ends came to 12 bases. DNA for the CDR3: TGTGCCAGCAGTACCCGTAAGACTTCCTACGAGCAGTACTTC. Its translation: CASSTRKTSYEQYF.

In this sample, this clone turned up once. The J gene is TRBJ1-1, the V gene TRBV7-2; 7 nucleotides line up with TRBD1. The CDR3 spans 16 residues. Germline V lookup: CDR1 SGHTA, CDR2 FQGNSA. The J segment lost 11 bases and the V segment lost 5 bases, leaving 20 bases of the junction unmatched. The CDR3 DNA is TGTGCCAGCAGCCCCCACCCCGGGGGACAGCTAGATCCGGCTTTCTTT. Translation: CASSPHPGGQLDPAFF.

The gene calls are TRBV19 and TRBJ2-2; 15 bases are shared with TRBD2. CDR1 is LNHDA and CDR2 is SQIVND in the germline V gene (reference sequence). This CDR3 spans 16 amino acids. V dropped 7 bases and J dropped 4; count of bases not matched to a gene: 4. CDR3 nucleotides: TGTGCCAGTACCCGGACTAGCGGGAGGGGCACCGGGGAGCTGTTTTTT. It encodes CASTRTSGRGTGELFF.

The V call is TRBV19, the J call TRBJ2-1, with TRBD2 matching over 7 bases. Germline CDR1 and CDR2: LNHDA and SQIVND (reference sequence). V lost 5 bases and J lost 9; bases outside the gene matches: 10. The CDR3 loop spans 14 amino acids. The CDR3 protein is CASSFRTSQSEQFF. In DNA form, the CDR3 reads TGTGCCAGTAGTTTCAGGACTAGTCAATCTGAGCAGTTCTTC.

The chain uses TRBV5-8 and TRBJ1-5; D unclear. Trimming stripped 6 bases from V and 6 bases from J, with 13 bases between. CDR1 SGHTS and CDR2 YDEGEE come from the germline V gene. This CDR3 spans 13 amino acids. The CDR3 DNA follows: TGTGCCAGCAACCGTTTTAGAGGTCAGCCCCAGCATTTT. Translated, it gives CASNRFRGQPQHF.

This chain links TRBV18 with TRBJ1-3; D not resolved. The CDR3 has 15 residues. Germline assignment: CDR1 KGHSH and CDR2 LQKENI. With 0 bases removed from V and 4 bases from J, the gap between germline ends came to 10 bases. CDR3 in DNA: TGTGCCAGCTCACCACCGTTGTCAGTCGGAAACACCATATATTTT. This codes for CASSPPLSVGNTIYF.

This clone was seen just once. The V gene is TRBV2, the J gene TRBJ1-4; the match to TRBD1 covers 10 bases. The CDR3 has 16 residues. The germline CDR1 and CDR2 sequences are SNHLY and FYNNEI. V trimming: 6 bases; J trimming: 10 bases; junction bases outside the gene matches: 14. CDR3 nucleotide sequence: TGTGCCAGCAGCCCCGGGACAGGGGCCTTGATGGGAAAACTGTTTTTT. It encodes CASSPGTGALMGKLFF.

V and J are TRBV29-1 and TRBJ2-7; D is perhaps TRBD2 (5 bases). Germline V gene data show CDR1 as SQVTM and CDR2 as ANQGSEA. The CDR3 is 13 residues long. V lost 3 bases and J lost 6, with 15 bases in between. In nucleotides, the CDR3 is TGCAGCGTTGATATACGGGGTATCGGCGAGCAGTACTTC. Translation gives CSVDIRGIGEQYF.

This chain links TRBV4-1 with TRBJ2-1; TRBD2 aligns across 13 bases. CDR1 is MGHRA, CDR2 YSYEKL, per germline. V dropped 0 bases and J dropped 6; count of bases not matched to a gene: 5. The CDR3 consists of 17 residues. In DNA, the CDR3 is TGCGCCAGCAGCCAAGAACTAGCGGGGGGGCCGGGCAATGAGCAGTTCTTC. It translates to CASSQELAGGPGNEQFF.

This clone appeared once. The chain employs TRBV10-3 and TRBJ2-1; 8 nucleotides match TRBD2. Germline trimming cut 6 bases from V and 10 bases from J; bases unmatched to any gene: 8. The CDR3 spans 13 residues. Per the germline V gene, CDR1 is ENHRY and CDR2 is SYGVKD. In DNA, the CDR3 is TGTGCCATCAGCGGGGGGATAGCGGGAGAGCAGTTCTTC. It encodes CAISGGIAGEQFF.

The V and J genes are TRBV4-3 and TRBJ2-1; 8 bases agree with TRBD2. The CDR3 has 16 residues. The germline V gene encodes CDR1 LGHNA and CDR2 YSLEER. J gave up 4 bases and V 0 bases, and 5 bases lay outside the gene matches. The CDR3 is CASSQDLAGGYNEQFF. The CDR3 nucleotides read TGCGCCAGCAGCCAAGATTTGGCGGGGGGTTACAATGAGCAGTTCTTC.

A single count supports this clone. V gene TRBV30 combines with J gene TRBJ1-6, with D unclear. Trimming removed 3 bases at V and 7 bases at J, with 7 bases between. Per germline, CDR1 GTSNPN and CDR2 SVGIG (reference sequence). The CDR3 covers 12 residues. CDR3 region: CAWRERNSPLHF. CDR3 DNA sequence: TGTGCCTGGAGAGAGAGAAATTCACCCCTCCACTTT. The full variable domain, with the rest looked up from reference TRBV30 and TRBJ1-6, is SQTIHQWPATLVQPVGSPLSLECTVEGTSNPNLYWYRQAAGRGLQLLFYSVGIGQISSEVPQNLSASRPQDRQFILSSKKLLLSDSGFYLCAWRERNSPLHFGNGTRLTVT.

The chain combines TRBV10-3 with TRBJ2-1; 10 bases match TRBD1. The V and J ends lost 3 bases and 9 bases, in that order; junction bases with no gene match: 8. Germline CDR1 is ENHRY and CDR2 is SYGVKD. The CDR3 covers 15 residues. CDR3 sequence (DNA): TGTGCCATCAGTGACCGGGACAGGGGAATAGCTGAGCAGTTCTTC. Its protein product is CAISDRDRGIAEQFF.

Notes on this clone: The sample contains more than one DNA sequence encoding this CDR3. In DNA form, the CDR3 reads TGTGCCAGCAGGCGCGGAGTGAACACTGAAGCTTTCTTT. This gives the protein CASRRGVNTEAFF. The J gene is TRBJ1-1, the V gene TRBV6-5; D is undetermined. Germline V gives CDR1 MNHEY, CDR2 SVGAGI. This CDR3 region has 13 residues. V was shortened by 6 bases and J by 0 bases, with 8 bases between the two germline ends.

The chain carries TRBV6-2 or TRBV6-3 and TRBJ2-1; a possible D gene is TRBD1 (5 bases). The germline V gene has CDR1 MNHEY and CDR2 SVGEGT. V was cut by 2 bases and J by 5 bases, with 19 bases left in between. The length of the CDR3 is 17 residues. CDR3 DNA sequence: TGTGCCAGCAGTTACCCACCCCAGGGAATGTCCAACAATGAGCAGTTCTTC. The encoded protein is CASSYPPQGMSNNEQFF.

The genes are TRBV29-1 and TRBJ2-1, with a weak D call TRBD2 (5 bases). The CDR3 has 12 amino acids. The ends were cut back, 7 bases at V and 8 bases at J, with 15 bases in the middle. The germline gives CDR1 SQVTM, CDR2 ANQGSEA. DNA for the CDR3: TGCAGCGCGGATCCGGGAAGGTATGAGCAGTTCTTC. Protein product: CSADPGRYEQFF.

The rearrangement links TRBV18 to TRBJ2-2; D unclear. This CDR3 comprises 15 residues. From germline, CDR1 is KGHSH and CDR2 LQKENI. The ends were cut back, 3 bases at V and 0 bases at J, with 8 bases in the middle. The CDR3 spells CASSPGTANTGELFF. The CDR3 coding sequence is TGTGCCAGCTCACCGGGCACAGCGAACACCGGGGAGCTGTTTTTT.

The chain employs TRBV28 and TRBJ1-2; D remains ambiguous. In germline, CDR1 is MDHEN, CDR2 SYDVKM. The V end lost 10 bases, the J end lost 4 bases, and 10 bases lay between the germline ends. The CDR3 extends over 11 amino acids. Here the CDR3 reads CATSGSYGYTF. CDR3 DNA sequence: TGTGCCACCTCGGGGAGCTATGGCTACACCTTC.